The clone carrying this TCR beta chain appeared a few times. Antigen specificity is unknown. Each CDR3 protein is one row after TCRdb ran MiXCR on the RT-PCR reads. Altogether 530,000 or so distinct CDR3 sequences are present, 12% being singletons, with the ten largest covering about 9.4%. The entry originates in a study of response to subunit inactivated influenza vaccine. V dropped 1 base and J dropped 4 bases, with 8 bases sitting between them. There are 14 residues in the CDR3. CDR1 and CDR2 (germline): LGHDT, YNNKEL (reference sequence). Study outcomes and limitations: That few new T cells are recruited by each seasonal influenza vaccination was the authors' suggestion.

This chain links TRBV3-1 with TRBJ1-5; D is uncertain. The source material was PBMCs from blood, sampled on the day of vaccination. This clonotype was sampled from a man between 45 and 60 years old who received an inactivated influenza vaccine. This CDR3 is CASSQGIGNQPQHF. DNA of the CDR3: TGTGCCAGCAGCCAAGGGATCGGGAATCAGCCCCAGCATTTT.